The rows below give T cell receptor beta chains drawn from one sample of a study of cytomegalovirus exposure and HLA in healthy donors. Produced via immunoSEQ multiplex PCR; TCRdb's table is partial and in-frame only. The table includes 220,000 or so clones, 82% detected once. Sequenced input: PBMCs. Receptors originate from a woman aged 40 to 50 in good health and CMV-seronegative. The CDR3 runs from the conserved cysteine through the conserved F or W. D genes are given only for firm matches. For some rows the clone size is stated as once, few or many, or as a class when expanded; others skip it.

CASSPGTGGYGYTF | TGTGCCAGCTCACCGGGGACAGGGGGTTATGGCTACACCTTC | 14 | TRBV18 | NA | TRBD1 | TRBJ1-2
CAWNWGLDGYTF | TGTGCCTGGAATTGGGGGCTTGATGGCTACACCTTC | 12 | TRBV30 | NA | NA | TRBJ1-2
CASSPRTGYTEAFF | TGTGCCAGCAGCCCGAGGACAGGATACACTGAAGCTTTCTTT | 14 | TRBV28 | NA | TRBD1 | TRBJ1-1
CASSWATGGVDYGYTF | TGTGCCAGCAGCTGGGCGACAGGGGGAGTCGACTATGGCTACACCTTC | 16 | TRBV11-3 | NA | TRBD1 | TRBJ1-2
CASSLPGDYGYTF | TGTGCCAGCAGCTTGCCGGGAGACTATGGCTACACCTTC | 13 | TRBV5-4 | few | NA | TRBJ1-2
CASSVGETRDTQYF | TGTGCCAGCAGCGTAGGTGAGACTAGAGATACGCAGTATTTT | 14 | TRBV9 | NA | NA | TRBJ2-3
CSASGQGAWEQYF | TGCAGCGCGTCTGGACAGGGGGCCTGGGAGCAGTACTTC | 13 | TRBV29-1 | NA | TRBD1 | TRBJ2-7
CASKKGQGPYNEQFF | TGTGCCAGCAAAAAGGGACAGGGCCCCTACAATGAGCAGTTCTTC | 15 | TRBV25-1 | NA | TRBD1 | TRBJ2-1
CASSPDRTEYEQYF | TGTGCCAGCAGCCCTGATCGAACAGAGTACGAGCAGTACTTC | 14 | TRBV5-6 | NA | NA | TRBJ2-7
CASTHSSVNTEAFF | TGTGCCAGTACGCACAGTTCTGTGAACACTGAAGCTTTCTTT | 14 | TRBV19 | NA | NA | TRBJ1-1
CASSTGLYGYTF | TGTGCCAGCAGTACAGGACTATATGGCTACACCTTC | 12 | TRBV28 | NA | NA | TRBJ1-2
CASRPDRTDGYTF | TGTGCCAGCAGACCCGACAGAACCGATGGCTACACCTTC | 13 | TRBV6-1 | NA | NA | TRBJ1-2
CASSLTDSSGGVYEQYF | TGTGCCAGCAGCTTAACGGACTCTAGCGGGGGTGTGTACGAGCAGTACTTC | 17 | TRBV11-2 | few | TRBD2 | TRBJ2-7
CASSLGQGNPNQPQHF | TGTGCCAGCAGCTTGGGACAGGGAAACCCCAATCAGCCCCAGCATTTT | 16 | TRBV7-9 | NA | TRBD1 | TRBJ1-5
CASSVDLGTSDKSSYNEQFF | TGTGCCAGCAGTGTAGACCTTGGGACTAGCGATAAAAGCTCCTACAATGAGCAGTTCTTC | 20 | TRBV2 | NA | TRBD2 | TRBJ2-1
CSVARQGADTQYF | TGCAGCGTTGCTCGACAGGGCGCAGATACGCAGTATTTT | 13 | TRBV29-1 | few | TRBD1 | TRBJ2-3
CASSSLAGAWNEQFF | TGTGCCAGCAGCTCTCTAGCGGGAGCGTGGAATGAGCAGTTCTTC | 15 | TRBV5-4 | NA | TRBD2 | TRBJ2-1
CASSLVGTSGRETQYF | TGTGCCAGCAGCTTGGTCGGGACTAGCGGGAGGGAGACGCAGTATTTT | 16 | TRBV5-4 | NA | TRBD2 | TRBJ2-3
CASSLDASGRDTDTQYF | TGTGCCAGCAGCTTAGACGCTAGCGGGAGGGACACAGATACGCAGTATTTT | 17 | TRBV7-2 | NA | TRBD2 | TRBJ2-3
CASSLAVAGGNTEAFF | TGCGCCAGCAGCTTGGCTGTGGCAGGGGGGAACACTGAAGCTTTCTTT | 16 | TRBV5-1 | NA | TRBD1 | TRBJ1-1
CASSTRGQRADTQYF | TGTGCCAGTAGTACCAGGGGGCAAAGGGCAGATACGCAGTATTTT | 15 | TRBV19 | NA | TRBD1 | TRBJ2-3
CASSESRDYGYTF | TGCGCCAGCAGTGAGTCCCGGGATTATGGCTACACCTTC | 13 | TRBV10-2 | NA | NA | TRBJ1-2
CASSPFLIAGSSYNEQFF | TGTGCCAGCAGCCCCTTCCTTATAGCGGGGAGCTCCTACAATGAGCAGTTCTTC | 18 | TRBV7-9 | NA | TRBD2 | TRBJ2-1
CASSSGADTQYF | TGTGCCAGCTCCTCGGGGGCAGATACGCAGTATTTT | 12 | TRBV18 | once | NA | TRBJ2-3
CASSLGQGRSYEQYF | TGTGCCAGCAGCTTGGGACAGGGCCGTTCCTACGAGCAGTACTTC | 15 | TRBV5-5 | few | TRBD1 | TRBJ2-7
CASHRTSGRFDEQFF | TGTGCCAGCCATCGAACTAGCGGGAGATTTGATGAGCAGTTCTTC | 15 | TRBV7-9 | NA | TRBD2 | TRBJ2-1
CASSLVVRQNEKLFF | TGTGCCAGCAGCTTAGTGGTCAGACAAAATGAAAAACTGTTTTTT | 15 | TRBV7-2 | NA | NA | TRBJ1-4
CASSPLGTGDTEAFF | TGTGCCAGCTCACCCCTTGGGACGGGGGACACTGAAGCTTTCTTT | 15 | TRBV18 | NA | NA | TRBJ1-1
CAWRGTGVYEQYF | TGTGCCTGGAGGGGGACAGGGGTTTACGAGCAGTACTTC | 13 | TRBV30 | NA | TRBD1 | TRBJ2-7
CASHTHIRAGELFF | TGTGCCAGCCATACCCACATTCGGGCCGGGGAGCTGTTTTTT | 14 | TRBV28 | NA | NA | TRBJ2-2
CASSPWDRDSYGYTF | TGTGCCAGCAGCCCATGGGACAGGGACAGCTATGGCTACACCTTC | 15 | TRBV28 | few | TRBD1 | TRBJ1-2
CASSGRTSGTNNEQFF | TGTGCCAGCAGCGGGCGGACTAGCGGGACCAACAATGAGCAGTTCTTC | 16 | TRBV5-6 | NA | TRBD2 | TRBJ2-1
CAISESGGDYGYTF | TGTGCCATCAGTGAGTCAGGGGGCGACTATGGCTACACCTTC | 14 | TRBV10-3 | NA | TRBD1 | TRBJ1-2
CASGRGTGTLTDTQYF | TGTGCCAGCGGCCGGGGGACAGGCACCCTCACAGATACGCAGTATTTT | 16 | TRBV19 | NA | TRBD1 | TRBJ2-3
CASSEHRDTYSNQPQHF | TGTGCCAGCAGTGAACACCGGGACACTTATAGCAATCAGCCCCAGCATTTT | 17 | TRBV6-1 | once | NA | TRBJ1-5
CASSRIDRVNEKLFF | TGTGCCAGCAGTCGGATCGACAGGGTGAATGAAAAACTGTTTTTT | 15 | TRBV27 | NA | TRBD1 | TRBJ1-4
CASSFSISAGSYEQYF | TGTGCCAGCAGCTTTAGCATTAGCGCAGGCTCCTACGAGCAGTACTTC | 16 | TRBV7-2 | NA | NA | TRBJ2-7
CASAQLANTEAFF | TGTGCCAGCGCACAGTTAGCGAACACTGAAGCTTTCTTT | 13 | TRBV18 | NA | NA | TRBJ1-1
CSVQGLAGRSNEQFF | TGCAGCGTCCAAGGACTAGCGGGAAGGTCCAATGAGCAGTTCTTC | 15 | TRBV29-1 | few | TRBD2 | TRBJ2-1
CASRKPGLAGVEQFF | TGTGCCAGCAGGAAACCGGGACTAGCGGGAGTAGAGCAGTTCTTC | 15 | TRBV6-5 | NA | TRBD2 | TRBJ2-1
CASVSASGEQYF | TGTGCCAGCGTCTCGGCTAGCGGCGAGCAGTACTTC | 12 | TRBV5-6 | NA | TRBD2 | TRBJ2-7
CASSLAGEDYGYTF | TGCGCCAGCAGCTTGGCCGGAGAGGACTATGGCTACACCTTC | 14 | TRBV5-1 | NA | NA | TRBJ1-2
CASSEAHSGTGVTNTIYF | TGTGCCAGCAGTGAAGCGCACTCCGGGACAGGGGTTACAAACACCATATATTTT | 18 | TRBV6-1 | once | TRBD1 | TRBJ1-3
CASSLGQGAGNEQFF | TGTGCCAGCAGCTTGGGACAGGGGGCTGGGAATGAGCAGTTCTTC | 15 | TRBV6-6 | few | TRBD1 | TRBJ2-1
CAWSLMGGDEQYF | TGTGCCTGGAGTCTGATGGGTGGAGACGAGCAGTACTTC | 13 | TRBV30 | few | NA | TRBJ2-7
CASSTSTGELFF | TGTGCCAGCTCAACGAGCACCGGGGAGCTGTTTTTT | 12 | TRBV18 | NA | NA | TRBJ2-2